This T cell receptor beta chain stems from a study of CD8 T cells in ankylosing spondylitis. At least ten counts were recorded for this clonotype. Antigen unknown. Making use of molecular barcodes, quantitative 5'-RACE generated TCR beta libraries. TCRdb ran MiXCR on the 5' RACE reads and lists one entry per CDR3 protein. The sample lists roughly 64,000 distinct CDR3 sequences, over 5% occurring once. Unmatched junction bases numbered 12, after V lost 3 bases and J lost 5 bases. Germline V gives CDR1 SGHNT, CDR2 YYREEE (reference sequence). This CDR3 is built from 17 residues. General study results and limits: Matched synovial fluid from ankylosing spondylitis patients was reported to be enriched for disease-linked clones. Reactive arthritis synovial fluid and blood previously showed some of these motif variants. Roughly eight highly homologous variants made up a TCR beta motif that seemed to typify ankylosing spondylitis blood.

The sequenced material came from synovial fluid, either unsorted or a sorted T cell fraction (not recorded which). The chain links TRBV5-4 to TRBJ2-3, with 10 bases aligning to TRBD1. The sequence derives from a male donor with ankylosing spondylitis. This CDR3 is CASSSRKTGGAVDTQYF. The CDR3 bases are TGTGCCAGCAGCTCAAGAAAGACAGGGGGCGCGGTAGATACGCAGTATTTT.